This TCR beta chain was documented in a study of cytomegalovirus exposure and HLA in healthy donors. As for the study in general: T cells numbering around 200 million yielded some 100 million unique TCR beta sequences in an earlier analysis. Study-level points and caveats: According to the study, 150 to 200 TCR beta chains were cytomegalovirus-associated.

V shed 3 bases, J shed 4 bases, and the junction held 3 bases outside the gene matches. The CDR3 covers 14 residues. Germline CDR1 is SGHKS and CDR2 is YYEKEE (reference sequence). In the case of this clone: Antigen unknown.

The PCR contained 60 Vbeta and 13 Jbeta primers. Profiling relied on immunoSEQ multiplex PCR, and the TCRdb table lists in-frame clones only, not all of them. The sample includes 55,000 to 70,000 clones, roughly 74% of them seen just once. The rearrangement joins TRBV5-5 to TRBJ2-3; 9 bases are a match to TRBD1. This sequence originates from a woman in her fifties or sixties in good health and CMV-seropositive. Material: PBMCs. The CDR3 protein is CASSWTGEADTQYF. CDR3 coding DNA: TGTGCCAGCAGCTGGACAGGGGAGGCAGATACGCAGTATTTT.